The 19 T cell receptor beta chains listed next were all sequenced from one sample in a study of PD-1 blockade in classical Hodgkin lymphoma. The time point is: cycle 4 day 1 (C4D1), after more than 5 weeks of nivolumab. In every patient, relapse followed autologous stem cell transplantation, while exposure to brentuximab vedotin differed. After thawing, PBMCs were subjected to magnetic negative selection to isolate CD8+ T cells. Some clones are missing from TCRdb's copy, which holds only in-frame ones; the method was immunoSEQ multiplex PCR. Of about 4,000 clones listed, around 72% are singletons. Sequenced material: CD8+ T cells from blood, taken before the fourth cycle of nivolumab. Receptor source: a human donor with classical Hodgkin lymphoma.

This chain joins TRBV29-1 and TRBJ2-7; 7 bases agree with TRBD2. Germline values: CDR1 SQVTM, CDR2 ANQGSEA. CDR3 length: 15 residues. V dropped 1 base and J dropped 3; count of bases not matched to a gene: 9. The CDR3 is CSVEGPGPGGYEQYF. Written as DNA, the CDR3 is TGCAGCGTTGAAGGACCGGGGCCGGGGGGCTACGAGCAGTACTTC.

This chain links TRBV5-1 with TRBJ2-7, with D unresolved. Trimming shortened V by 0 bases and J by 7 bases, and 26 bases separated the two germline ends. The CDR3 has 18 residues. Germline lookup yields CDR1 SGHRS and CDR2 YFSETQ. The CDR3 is CASSLARPLKIKSREQYF. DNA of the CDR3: TGCGCCAGCAGCTTGGCCCGTCCCCTCAAGATAAAGTCTAGGGAGCAGTACTTC.

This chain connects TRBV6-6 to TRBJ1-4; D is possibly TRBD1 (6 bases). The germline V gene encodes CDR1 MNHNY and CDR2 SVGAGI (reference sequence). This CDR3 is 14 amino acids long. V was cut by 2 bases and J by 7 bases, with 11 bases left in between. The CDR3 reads CASSYAGEGEKLFF. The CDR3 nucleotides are TGTGCCAGCAGTTACGCAGGGGAGGGTGAAAAACTGTTTTTT.

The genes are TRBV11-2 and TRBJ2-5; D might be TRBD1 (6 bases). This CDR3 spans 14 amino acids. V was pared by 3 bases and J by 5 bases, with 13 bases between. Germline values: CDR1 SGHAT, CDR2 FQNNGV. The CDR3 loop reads CASSFGRGWETQYF. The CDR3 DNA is TGTGCCAGCAGCTTCGGCAGGGGATGGGAGACCCAGTACTTC. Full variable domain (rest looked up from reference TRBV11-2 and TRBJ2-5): EAGVAQSPRYKIIEKRQSVAFWCNPISGHATLYWYQQILGQGPKLLIQFQNNGVVDDSQLPKDRFSAERLKGVDSTLKIQPAKLEDSAVYLCASSFGRGWETQYFGPGTRLLVL.

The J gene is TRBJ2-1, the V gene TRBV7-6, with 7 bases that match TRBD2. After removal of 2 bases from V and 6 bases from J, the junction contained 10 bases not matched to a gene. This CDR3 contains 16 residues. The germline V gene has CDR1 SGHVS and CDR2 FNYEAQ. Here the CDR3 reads CASSLTLGWGGNEQFF. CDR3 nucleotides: TGTGCCAGCAGCTTAACGTTAGGGTGGGGGGGCAATGAGCAGTTCTTC.

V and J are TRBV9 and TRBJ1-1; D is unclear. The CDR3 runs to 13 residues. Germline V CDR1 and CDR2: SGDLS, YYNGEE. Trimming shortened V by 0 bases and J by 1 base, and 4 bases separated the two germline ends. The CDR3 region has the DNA TGTGCCAGCAGCGTAGATTGGAACACTGAAGCTTTCTTT. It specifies CASSVDWNTEAFF.

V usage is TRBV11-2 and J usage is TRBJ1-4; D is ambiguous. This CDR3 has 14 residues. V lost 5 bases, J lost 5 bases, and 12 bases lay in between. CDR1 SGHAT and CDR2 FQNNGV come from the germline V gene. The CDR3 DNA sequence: TGTGCCAGCAGCGAACAGAGAACAAATGAAAAACTGTTTTTT. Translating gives CASSEQRTNEKLFF.

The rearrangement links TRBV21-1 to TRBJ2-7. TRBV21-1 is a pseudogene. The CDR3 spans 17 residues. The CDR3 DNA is TGTGCCAGCAGCAAAGTATCTGGGCCAGGGGAGCGGGCCATCCAGTACGTC. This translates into CASSKVSGPGERAIQYV.

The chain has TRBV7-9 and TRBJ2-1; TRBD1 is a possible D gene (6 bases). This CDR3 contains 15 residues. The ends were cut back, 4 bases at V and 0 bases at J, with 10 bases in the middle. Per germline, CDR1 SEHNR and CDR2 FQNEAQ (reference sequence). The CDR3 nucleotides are TGTGCCAGCAGCTGGGGACATATCTCCTACAATGAGCAGTTCTTC. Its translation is CASSWGHISYNEQFF.

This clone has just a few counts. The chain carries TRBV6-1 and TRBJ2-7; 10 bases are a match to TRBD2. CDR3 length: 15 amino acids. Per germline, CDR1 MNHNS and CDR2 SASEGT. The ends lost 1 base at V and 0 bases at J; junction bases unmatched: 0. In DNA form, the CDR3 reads TGTGCCAGCAGTGAAGGACTAGCGGGCTCCTACGAGCAGTACTTC. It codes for CASSEGLAGSYEQYF.

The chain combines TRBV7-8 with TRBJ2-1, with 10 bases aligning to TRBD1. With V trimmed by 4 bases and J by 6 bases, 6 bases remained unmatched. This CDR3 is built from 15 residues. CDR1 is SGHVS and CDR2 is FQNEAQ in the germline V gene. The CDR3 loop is CASSSTGGLFNEQFF. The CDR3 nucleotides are TGTGCCAGCAGCTCGACAGGGGGCCTTTTCAATGAGCAGTTCTTC.

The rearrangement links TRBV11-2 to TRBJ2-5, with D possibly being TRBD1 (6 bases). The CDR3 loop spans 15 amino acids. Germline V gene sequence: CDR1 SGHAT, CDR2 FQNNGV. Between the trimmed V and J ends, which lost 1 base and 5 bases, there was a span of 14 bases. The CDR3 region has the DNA TGTGCCAGCAGCTTAGTTTTTTCAGGGGACGAGACCCAGTACTTC. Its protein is CASSLVFSGDETQYF.

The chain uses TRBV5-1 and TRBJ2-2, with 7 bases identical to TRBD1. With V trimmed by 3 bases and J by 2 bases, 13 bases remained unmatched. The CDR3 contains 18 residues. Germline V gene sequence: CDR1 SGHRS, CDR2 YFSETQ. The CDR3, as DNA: TGCGCCAGCAGCTCCCTCTATAGGGGACAGACTAACACCGGGGAGCTGTTTTTT. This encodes CASSSLYRGQTNTGELFF.

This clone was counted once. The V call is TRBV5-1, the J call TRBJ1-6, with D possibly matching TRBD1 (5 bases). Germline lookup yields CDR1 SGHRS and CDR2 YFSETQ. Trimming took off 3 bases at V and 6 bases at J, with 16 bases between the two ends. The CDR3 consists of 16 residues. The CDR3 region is CASSSWGGDGNSPLHF. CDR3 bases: TGCGCCAGCAGCTCCTGGGGAGGGGACGGTAATTCACCCCTCCACTTT.

The CDR3 DNA reads TGCGCCAGCAGCTTGAGAGCGGGAGGGGAAGCAGATACGCAGTATTTT. Amino acids: CASSLRAGGEADTQYF. The chain has TRBV5-1 and TRBJ2-3; TRBD2 aligns across 10 bases. V trimming: 1 base; J trimming: 4 bases; junction bases outside the gene matches: 6. The germline V gene has CDR1 SGHRS and CDR2 YFSETQ. This CDR3 is built from 16 residues.

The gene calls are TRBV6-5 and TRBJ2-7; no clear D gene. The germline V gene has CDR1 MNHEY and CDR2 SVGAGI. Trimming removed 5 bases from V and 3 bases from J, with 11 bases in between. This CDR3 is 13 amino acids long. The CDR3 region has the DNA TGTGCCAGCAGTGAAGGCCCTAACTACGAGCAGTACGTC. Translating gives CASSEGPNYEQYV.

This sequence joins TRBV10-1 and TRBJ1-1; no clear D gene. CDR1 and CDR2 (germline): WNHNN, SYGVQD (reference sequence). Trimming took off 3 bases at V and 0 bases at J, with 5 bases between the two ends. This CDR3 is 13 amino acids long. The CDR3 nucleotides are TGCGCCAGCAGTGATATTGTGAACACTGAAGCTTTCTTT. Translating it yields CASSDIVNTEAFF.

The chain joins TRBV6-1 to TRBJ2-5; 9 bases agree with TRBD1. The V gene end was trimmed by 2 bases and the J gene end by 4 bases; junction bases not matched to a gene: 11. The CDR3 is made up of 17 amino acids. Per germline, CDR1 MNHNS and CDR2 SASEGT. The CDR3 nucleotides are TGTGCCAGCAGTGAAACCATGGACAGGGGTTCCGGAGAGACCCAGTACTTC. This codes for CASSETMDRGSGETQYF.

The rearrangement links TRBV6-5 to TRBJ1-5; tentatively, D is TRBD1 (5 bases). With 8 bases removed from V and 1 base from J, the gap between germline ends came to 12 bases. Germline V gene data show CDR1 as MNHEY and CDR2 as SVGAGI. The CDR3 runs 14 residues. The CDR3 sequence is CASRLGGSNQPQHF. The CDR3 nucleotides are TGTGCCAGCCGGTTGGGGGGAAGCAATCAGCCCCAGCATTTT.